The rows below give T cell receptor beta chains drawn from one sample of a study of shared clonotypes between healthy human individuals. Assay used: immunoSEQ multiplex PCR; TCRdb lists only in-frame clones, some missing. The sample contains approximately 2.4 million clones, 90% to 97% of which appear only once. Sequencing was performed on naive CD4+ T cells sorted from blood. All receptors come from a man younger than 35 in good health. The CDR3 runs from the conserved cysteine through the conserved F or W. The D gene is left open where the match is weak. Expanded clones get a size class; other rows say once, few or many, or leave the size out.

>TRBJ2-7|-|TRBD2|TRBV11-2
CASSLESGKNYEQYF
TGTGCCAGCAGCTTAGAAAGCGGGAAAAATTACGAGCAGTACTTC
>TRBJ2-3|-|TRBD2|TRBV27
CASSRGLAGTDTQYF
TGTGCCAGCAGTCGCGGACTAGCGGGAACAGATACGCAGTATTTT
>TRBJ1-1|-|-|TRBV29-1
CSVTAGSVNTEAFF
TGCAGCGTGACAGCGGGATCTGTGAACACTGAAGCTTTCTTT
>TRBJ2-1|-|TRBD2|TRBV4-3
CASSQDPLAGGGNEQFF
TGCGCCAGCAGCCAAGACCCGCTAGCGGGAGGGGGCAATGAGCAGTTCTTC
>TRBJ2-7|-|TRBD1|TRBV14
CASSQETGGWIATYEQYF
TGTGCCAGCAGCCAAGAAACAGGGGGCTGGATCGCTACCTACGAGCAGTACTTC
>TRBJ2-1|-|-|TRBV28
CASSLIPATDLVYNEQFF
TGTGCCAGCAGTTTAATCCCGGCGACCGACCTAGTATACAATGAGCAGTTCTTC
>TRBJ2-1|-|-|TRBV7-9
CASSLSYWNEQFF
TGTGCCAGCAGTCTCAGCTATTGGAATGAGCAGTTCTTC
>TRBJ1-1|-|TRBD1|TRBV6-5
CASSPTGGTEAFF
TGTGCCAGCAGCCCGACAGGGGGGACTGAAGCTTTCTTT
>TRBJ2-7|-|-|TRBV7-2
CASSSYLTYEQYF
TGTGCCAGCAGCTCTTACCTCACCTACGAGCAGTACTTC
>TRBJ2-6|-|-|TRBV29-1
CSVKTGSGANVLTF
TGCAGCGTCAAGACAGGTTCTGGGGCCAACGTCCTGACTTTC
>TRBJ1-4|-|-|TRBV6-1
CASSEAIGRLLEKLFF
TGTGCCAGCAGTGAAGCGATCGGGAGGCTACTTGAAAAACTGTTTTTT
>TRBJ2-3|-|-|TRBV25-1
CASSVADTQYF
TGTGCCAGCAGTGTGGCAGATACGCAGTATTTT
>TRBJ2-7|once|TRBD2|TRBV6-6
CASSLLAAYEQYF
TGTGCCAGCAGCCTACTAGCGGCCTACGAGCAGTACTTC
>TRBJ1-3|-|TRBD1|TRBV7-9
CASSLVGRGSGNTIYF
TGTGCCAGCAGCTTAGTTGGCAGGGGGTCTGGAAACACCATATATTTT
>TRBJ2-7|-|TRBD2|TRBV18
CASSPSGLAGSYEQYF
TGTGCCAGCTCACCGTCCGGACTAGCGGGCTCCTACGAGCAGTACTTC
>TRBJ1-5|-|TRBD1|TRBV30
CAWSVRGGLQPQHF
TGTGCCTGGAGTGTACGAGGGGGCTTGCAGCCCCAGCATTTT
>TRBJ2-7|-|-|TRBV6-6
CASSVLSSYEQYF
TGTGCCAGCAGTGTACTATCCTCCTACGAGCAGTACTTC
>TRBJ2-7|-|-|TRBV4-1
CASSQYSLLSYEQYF
TGCGCCAGCAGCCAATACAGCCTTCTTTCCTACGAGCAGTACTTC
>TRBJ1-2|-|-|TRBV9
CASSNSGTETNYGYTF
TGTGCCAGCAGCAACTCCGGGACGGAGACTAACTATGGCTACACCTTC
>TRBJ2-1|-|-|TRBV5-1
CASSFERSSYNEQFF
TGCGCCAGCAGCTTCGAACGGAGCTCCTACAATGAGCAGTTCTTC
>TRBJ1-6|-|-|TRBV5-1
CASSRSTGLYNSPLHF
TGCGCCAGCAGCAGGTCAACGGGCCTCTATAATTCACCCCTCCACTTT
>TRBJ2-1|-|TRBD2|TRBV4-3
CASSQPIGAGVANEQFF
TGCGCCAGCAGCCAACCCATCGGGGCGGGAGTCGCCAATGAGCAGTTCTTC
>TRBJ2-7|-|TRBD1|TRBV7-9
CASSLQFGQGGHYEQYF
TGTGCCAGCAGCTTACAATTCGGACAGGGAGGTCACTACGAGCAGTACTTC
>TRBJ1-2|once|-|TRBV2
CASGRENYGYTF
TGTGCCAGCGGCCGGGAGAACTATGGCTACACCTTC
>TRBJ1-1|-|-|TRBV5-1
CASRSGPTGFTEAFF
TGCGCCAGCCGTTCGGGTCCGACGGGTTTCACTGAAGCTTTCTTT
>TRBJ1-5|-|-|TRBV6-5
CASSPMGRGPQHF
TGTGCCAGCAGCCCGATGGGAAGGGGGCCCCAGCATTTT